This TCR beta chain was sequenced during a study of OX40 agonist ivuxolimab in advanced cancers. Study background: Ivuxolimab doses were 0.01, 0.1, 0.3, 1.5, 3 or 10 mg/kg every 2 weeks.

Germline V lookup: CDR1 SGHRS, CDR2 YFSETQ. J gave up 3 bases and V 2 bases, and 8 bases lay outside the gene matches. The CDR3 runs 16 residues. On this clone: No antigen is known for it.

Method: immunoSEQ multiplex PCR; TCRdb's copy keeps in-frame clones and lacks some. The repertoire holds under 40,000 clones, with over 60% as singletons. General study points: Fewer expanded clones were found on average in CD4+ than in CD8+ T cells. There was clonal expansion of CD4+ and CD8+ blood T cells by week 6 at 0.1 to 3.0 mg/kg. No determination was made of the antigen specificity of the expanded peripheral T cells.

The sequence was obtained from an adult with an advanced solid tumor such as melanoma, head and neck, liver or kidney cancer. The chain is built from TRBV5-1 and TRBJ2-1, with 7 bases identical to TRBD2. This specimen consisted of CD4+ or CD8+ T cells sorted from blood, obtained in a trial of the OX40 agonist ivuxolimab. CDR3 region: CASSLTRGGNYNEQFF. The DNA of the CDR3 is TGCGCCAGCAGCTTAACTAGGGGAGGGAACTACAATGAGCAGTTCTTC.